This TCR beta chain was sequenced in a study of Tregs in tolerant kidney transplant recipients. The repertoire was sequenced with immunoSEQ multiplex PCR; TCRdb's copy has only in-frame clones and lacks some. The sample has 50,000 to 85,000 clones, roughly 92% seen once; the top ten hold approximately 9.9%. The receptor was derived from a human donor who received a combined kidney and bone marrow transplant. The sequences come from CD8+ T cells from blood, collected before the transplant.

CDR3 DNA sequence: TGCAGCGCCCTTCTACTGGACACCGGGGAGCTGTTTTTT. Residues: CSALLLDTGELFF. The chain couples TRBV29-1 to TRBJ2-2, with unresolved D. CDR3 size: 13 residues. Germline V CDR1 and CDR2: SQVTM, ANQGSEA. The ends were cut back, 7 bases at V and 3 bases at J, with 12 bases in the middle.